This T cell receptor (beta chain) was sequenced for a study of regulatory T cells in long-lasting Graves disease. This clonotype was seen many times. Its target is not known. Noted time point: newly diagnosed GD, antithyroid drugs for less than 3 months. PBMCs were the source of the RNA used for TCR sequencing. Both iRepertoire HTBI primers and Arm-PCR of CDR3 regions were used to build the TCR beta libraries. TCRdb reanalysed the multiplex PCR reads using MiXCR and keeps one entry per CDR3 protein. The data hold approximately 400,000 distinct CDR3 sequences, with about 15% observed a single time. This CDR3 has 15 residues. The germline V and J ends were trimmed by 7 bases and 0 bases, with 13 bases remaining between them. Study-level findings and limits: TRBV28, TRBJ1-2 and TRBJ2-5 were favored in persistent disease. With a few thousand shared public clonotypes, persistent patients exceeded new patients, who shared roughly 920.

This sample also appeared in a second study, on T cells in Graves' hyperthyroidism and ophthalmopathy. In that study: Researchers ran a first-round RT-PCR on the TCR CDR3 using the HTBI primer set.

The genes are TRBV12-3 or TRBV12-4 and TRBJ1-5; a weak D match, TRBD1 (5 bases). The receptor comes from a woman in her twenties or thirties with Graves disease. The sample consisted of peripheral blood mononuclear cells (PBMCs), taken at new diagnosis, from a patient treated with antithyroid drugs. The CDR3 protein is CASTGGGSSNQPQHF. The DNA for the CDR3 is TGTGCCAGCACCGGGGGGGGTTCTAGCAATCAGCCCCAGCATTTT.